This TCR beta chain was sequenced for a study of blood T cell repertoires in COVID-19. Study-wide background: PBMCs, B-cell-depleted T cells, or T cells provided the cDNA or gDNA that made up the material.

The CDR3 is 14 amino acids. Germline V CDR1 and CDR2: SGHRS, YFSETQ. Trimming stripped 2 bases from V and 0 bases from J, with 9 bases between. Some clones are missing from TCRdb's copy, which holds only in-frame ones; the method was immunoSEQ multiplex PCR. The sample consists of around 310,000 clones, approximately 88% of them appearing once. The source is a woman aged 45-65 years with active or convalescent COVID-19. The rearrangement uses TRBV5-1 and TRBJ2-7; possible D gene TRBD1, 5 bases. Material for sequencing was peripheral blood. Here the CDR3 DNA reads TGCGCCAGCAGCTTACAGGAGACCTCCTACGAGCAGTACTTC. It is translated as CASSLQETSYEQYF.